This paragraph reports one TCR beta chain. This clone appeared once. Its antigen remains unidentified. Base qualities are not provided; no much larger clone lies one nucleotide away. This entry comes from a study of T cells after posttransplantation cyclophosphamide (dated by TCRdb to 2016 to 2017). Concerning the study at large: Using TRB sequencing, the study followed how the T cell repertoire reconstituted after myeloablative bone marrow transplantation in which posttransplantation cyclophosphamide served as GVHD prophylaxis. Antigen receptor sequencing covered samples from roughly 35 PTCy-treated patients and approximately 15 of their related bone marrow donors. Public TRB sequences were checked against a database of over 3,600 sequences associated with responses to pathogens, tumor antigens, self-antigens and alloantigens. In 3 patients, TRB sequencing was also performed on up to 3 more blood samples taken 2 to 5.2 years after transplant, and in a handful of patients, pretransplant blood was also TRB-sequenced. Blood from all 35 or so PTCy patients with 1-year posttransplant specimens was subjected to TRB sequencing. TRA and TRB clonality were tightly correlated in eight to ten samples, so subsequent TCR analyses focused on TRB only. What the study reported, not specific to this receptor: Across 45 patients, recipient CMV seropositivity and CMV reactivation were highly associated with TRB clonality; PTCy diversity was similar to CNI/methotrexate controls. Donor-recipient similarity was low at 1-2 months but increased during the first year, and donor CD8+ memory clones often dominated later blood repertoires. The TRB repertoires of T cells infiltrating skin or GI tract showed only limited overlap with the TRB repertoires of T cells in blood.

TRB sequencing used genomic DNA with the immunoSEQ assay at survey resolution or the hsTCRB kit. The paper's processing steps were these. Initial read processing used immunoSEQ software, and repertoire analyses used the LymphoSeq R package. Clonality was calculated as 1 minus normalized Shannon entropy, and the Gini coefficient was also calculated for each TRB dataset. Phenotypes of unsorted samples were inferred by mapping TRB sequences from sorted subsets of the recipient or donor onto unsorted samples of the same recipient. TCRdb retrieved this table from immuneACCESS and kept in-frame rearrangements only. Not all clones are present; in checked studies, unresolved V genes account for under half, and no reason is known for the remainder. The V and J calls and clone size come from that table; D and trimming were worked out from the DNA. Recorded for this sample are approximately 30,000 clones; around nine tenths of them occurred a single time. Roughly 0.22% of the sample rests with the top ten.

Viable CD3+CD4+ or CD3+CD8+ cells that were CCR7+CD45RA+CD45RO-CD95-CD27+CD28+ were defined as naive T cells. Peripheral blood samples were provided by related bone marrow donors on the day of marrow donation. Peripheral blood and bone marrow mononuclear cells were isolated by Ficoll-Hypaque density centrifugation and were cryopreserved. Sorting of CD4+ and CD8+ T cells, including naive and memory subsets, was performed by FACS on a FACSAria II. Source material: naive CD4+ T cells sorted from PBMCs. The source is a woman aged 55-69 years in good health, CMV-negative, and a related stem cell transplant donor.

The CDR3 corresponds to CASSWARAFNQPQHF. The DNA sequence reads TGTGCCAGCAGTTGGGCCAGGGCGTTCAATCAGCCCCAGCATTTT. Rearrangement joined TRBV6-7 to TRBJ1-5; perhaps TRBD1 is the D gene, with 5 bases matching. TRBV6-7 is annotated as an ORF whose role is uncertain. V loses 4 bases of germline sequence and J loses 3 bases, and the interval between the two ends is 13 bases. The CDR3 runs 15 residues from the cysteine to the phenylalanine. Only CDR3 DNA remains: 45 bases, in frame from the first base.